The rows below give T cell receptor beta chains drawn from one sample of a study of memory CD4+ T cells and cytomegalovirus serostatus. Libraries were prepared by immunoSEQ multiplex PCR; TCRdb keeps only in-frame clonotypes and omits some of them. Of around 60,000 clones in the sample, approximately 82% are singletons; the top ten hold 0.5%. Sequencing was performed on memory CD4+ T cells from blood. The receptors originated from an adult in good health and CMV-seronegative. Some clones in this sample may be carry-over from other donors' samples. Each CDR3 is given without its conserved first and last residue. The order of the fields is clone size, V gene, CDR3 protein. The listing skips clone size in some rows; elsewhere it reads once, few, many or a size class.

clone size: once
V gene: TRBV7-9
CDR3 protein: ASSLIGDQPQH

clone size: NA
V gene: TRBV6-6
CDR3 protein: ASSFQGDQPQH

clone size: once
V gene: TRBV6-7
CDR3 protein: ASSYPTSGRAYEQY

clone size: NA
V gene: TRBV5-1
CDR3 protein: ASSFAGTSNEQY

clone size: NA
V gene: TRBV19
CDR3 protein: ASRTSGSRGTQY

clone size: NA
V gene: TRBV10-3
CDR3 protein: AISESGRGINEQY

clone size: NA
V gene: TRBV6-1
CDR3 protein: ASNWDDNTGELF

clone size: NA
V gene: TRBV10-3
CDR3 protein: AIGANGGPGSYSNQPQH

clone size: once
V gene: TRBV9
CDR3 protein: ASSVEVSSQRTDTQY

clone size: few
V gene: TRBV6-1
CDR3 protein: ASSELAAKNIQY

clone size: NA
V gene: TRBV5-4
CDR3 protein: ASSLGQANYGYT

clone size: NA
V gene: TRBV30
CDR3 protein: AWSQGPSYEQY

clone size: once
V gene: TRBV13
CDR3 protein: ASSYSQGGTEAF

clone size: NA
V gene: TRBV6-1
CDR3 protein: ASRPTSGRQETQY

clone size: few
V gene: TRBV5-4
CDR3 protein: ASSLDPNVRYT

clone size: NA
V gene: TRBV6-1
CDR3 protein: ATRGGRGLVGGYT

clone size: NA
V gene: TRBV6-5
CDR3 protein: ASSLTGHSYEQY

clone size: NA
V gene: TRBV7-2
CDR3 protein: ASSFTILSGANVLT

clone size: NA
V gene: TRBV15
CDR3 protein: ATSRSYSTEAF

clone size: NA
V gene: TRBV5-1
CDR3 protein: ASSLEGAYSTHHFSTDTQY

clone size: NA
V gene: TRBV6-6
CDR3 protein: ASSYRILGSPEKLF

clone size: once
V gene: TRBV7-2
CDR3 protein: ASNLGTGGSYGYT

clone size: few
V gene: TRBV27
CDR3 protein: ASSFRLAGLQETQY

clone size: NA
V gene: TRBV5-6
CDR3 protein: ASFTVGENEKLF

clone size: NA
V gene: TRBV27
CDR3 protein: ASSLWGASGRGGYT

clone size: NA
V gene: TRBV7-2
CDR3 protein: ASRSLRSGRGGTDTQY

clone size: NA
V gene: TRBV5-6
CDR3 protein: ASRGQAQETQY

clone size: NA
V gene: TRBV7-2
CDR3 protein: ASSRDRQDTQY

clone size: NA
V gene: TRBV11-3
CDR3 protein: ASSLMGGAHYEQY

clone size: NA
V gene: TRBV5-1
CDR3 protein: ASGQRSGTDTQY

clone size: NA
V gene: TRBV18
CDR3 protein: ASSLRGLAGHGETYEQY

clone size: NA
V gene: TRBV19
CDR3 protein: ASSKRQGALSTEAF

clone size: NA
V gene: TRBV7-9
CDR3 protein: ASSLAQFSPLH

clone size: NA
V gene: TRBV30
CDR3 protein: AWTPSGLAYEQY

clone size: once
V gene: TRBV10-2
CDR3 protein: ASSETTSASTDTQY